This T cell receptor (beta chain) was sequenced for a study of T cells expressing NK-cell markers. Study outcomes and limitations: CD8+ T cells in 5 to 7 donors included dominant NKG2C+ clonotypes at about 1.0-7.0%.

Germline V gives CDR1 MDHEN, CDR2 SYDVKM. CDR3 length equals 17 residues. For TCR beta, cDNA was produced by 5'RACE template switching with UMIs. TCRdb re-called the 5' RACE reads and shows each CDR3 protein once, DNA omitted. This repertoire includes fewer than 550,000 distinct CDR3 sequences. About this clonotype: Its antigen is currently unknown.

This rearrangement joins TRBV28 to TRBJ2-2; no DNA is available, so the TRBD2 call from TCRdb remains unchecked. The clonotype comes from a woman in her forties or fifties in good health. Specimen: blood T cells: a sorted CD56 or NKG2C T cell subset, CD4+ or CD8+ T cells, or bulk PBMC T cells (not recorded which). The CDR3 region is CASSLGTSGRRSGELFF.